This T cell receptor (beta chain) was sequenced during a study of shared clonotypes between healthy human individuals. V was pared by 4 bases and J by 7 bases, with 6 bases of the junction left unmatched. The CDR3 runs 14 residues. From germline, CDR1 is SGHKS and CDR2 YYEKEE (reference sequence). Repertoires were generated with immunoSEQ multiplex PCR, while TCRdb's copy carries only in-frame clones and drops some. The sample holds roughly 2.5 million clones, around 94% seen once. The source material was naive CD4+ T cells sorted from blood. Described subset: CD45RA+ positively selected. The clonotype comes from a young man in good health. This chain links TRBV5-5 with TRBJ1-4; TRBD1 matches 8 bases. CDR3 sequence reads: CASSRDRMTEKLFF. The DNA of the CDR3 is TGTGCCAGCAGCCGGGACAGGATGACTGAAAAACTGTTTTTT.